This T cell receptor (beta chain) was recorded in a study of tissue T cells after allogeneic stem cell transplantation. After removal of 4 bases from V and 3 bases from J, the junction contained 5 bases not matched to a gene. The germline V gene encodes CDR1 MSHET and CDR2 SYDVDS. This CDR3 contains 15 residues. Here immunoSEQ multiplex PCR was the method, and the copy in TCRdb shows in-frame clones only, minus some. The sample gives approximately 45,000 clones, over 70% of which show up once; 0.5% to 0.6% is in the top ten. With regard to this clone: Its antigen remains unidentified. Mouse names are used for the genes. The read comes to an end 1 residue before the CDR3 does, leaving the germline J gene to fill in the end.

Study outcomes and limitations: The study did not identify alloreactive or antigen-specific tissue TCRs, and some clones might be persisting host cells.

This chain joins TRBV29 and TRBJ1-5, with 8 positions matching TRBD1. This sequence originates from a pool of C57BL/6 mice in good health. Sample: sorted cells pooled from one or two spleens. The CDR3 here is CASSSPTGVNQAPLF. CDR3 DNA (partial): TGTGCTAGCAGTTCTCCGACAGGGGTCAACCAGGCTCCGCTT.